These 13 T cell receptor beta chains were sequenced from one sample in a study of spatial heterogeneity in lung cancer. A single record per CDR3 protein comes from TCRdb applying MiXCR to the 5' RACE reads. The sample has tens of thousands of distinct CDR3 sequences, about 11% seen once. Time point indicated: blood at routine non-recurrence follow-up after resection. Sequenced here: PBMCs, sampled at follow-up. The source is a male donor with early-stage non-small cell lung cancer.

As regards this clonotype: Being one base from a much bigger clone, this may be a read error. The chain joins TRBV6-1 to TRBJ2-5; TRBD1 matches at 7 bases. Germline values: CDR1 MNHNS, CDR2 SASEGT. The CDR3 has 13 amino acids. The V and J ends lost 5 bases and 5 bases, in that order; junction bases with no gene match: 5. The CDR3 sequence is CASSSGQMETQYF. DNA for the CDR3: TGTGCCAGCAGTTCGGGACAGATGGAGACCCAGTACTTC.

This clonotype has a count of ten or more. V usage is TRBV20-1 and J usage is TRBJ2-3; 9 bases fit TRBD1. Germline V gene sequence: CDR1 DFQATT, CDR2 SNEGSKA (reference sequence). V gave up 5 bases and J gave up 1 base; unmatched junction bases: 7. This CDR3 has 15 amino acids. The CDR3 sequence: CSAENRDRGTDTQYF. The CDR3 coding sequence is TGCAGTGCTGAAAACCGGGACAGGGGCACAGATACGCAGTATTTT.

In its sample, this clonotype was seen a few times. The gene calls are TRBV12-3 or TRBV12-4 and TRBJ1-1; tentative D call: TRBD1 (6 bases). Trimming removed 2 bases at V and 8 bases at J, with 18 bases between. This CDR3 comprises 15 residues. Here the CDR3 DNA reads TGTGCCAGCAGTTTAACCCCCATTGGGGGCGCAGAAGCTTTCTTT. Translation gives CASSLTPIGGAEAFF.

The V call is TRBV30, the J call TRBJ1-6; possible D gene TRBD1, 6 bases. The germline V gene has CDR1 GTSNPN and CDR2 SVGIG (reference sequence). The length of the CDR3 is 17 residues. Between the trimmed V and J ends, which lost 8 bases and 0 bases, there was a span of 20 bases. The CDR3 nucleotides read TGTGCCGCTTCGGACAGCCGTAGGAGCTCCTATAATTCACCCCTCCACTTT. Translation gives CAASDSRRSSYNSPLHF.

Notes on this clonotype: A much larger clone differs from this one at a single base, so this may be a read error. The CDR3 protein is CTSKQRRQETQYF. The CDR3 region has the DNA TGCACCAGCAAGCAACGGCGGCAAGAGACCCAGTACTTC. This chain connects TRBV5-1 to TRBJ2-5; the D is unclear. The germline CDR1 and CDR2 sequences are SGHRS and YFSETQ. This CDR3 is 13 amino acids long.

This clonotype appeared many times. The rearrangement links TRBV12-3 or TRBV12-4 to TRBJ2-5; D unclear. Between the trimmed V and J ends, which lost 10 bases and 7 bases, there was a span of 16 bases. This CDR3 has 12 residues. The CDR3 DNA follows: TGTGCCAAACTTGAATGGTCTGGGACCCAGTACTTC. As protein: CAKLEWSGTQYF.

This clonotype showed up many times. The chain uses TRBV5-6 and TRBJ1-5, with 7 bases aligning to TRBD1. Germline V gives CDR1 SGHDT, CDR2 YYEEEE. The length of the CDR3 is 15 residues. The V gene end was trimmed by 4 bases and the J gene end by 2 bases; junction bases not matched to a gene: 6. CDR3: CASSTTGNGNQPQHF. CDR3 nucleotides: TGTGCCAGCAGCACGACAGGGAACGGCAATCAGCCCCAGCATTTT.

This clonotype was detected many times. J is TRBJ1-5 and V is TRBV20-1; 9 nucleotides agree with TRBD1. Germline values: CDR1 DFQATT, CDR2 SNEGSKA (reference sequence). V lost 0 bases and J lost 6; bases outside the gene matches: 6. The CDR3 covers 15 residues. DNA of the CDR3: TGCAGTGCTAGAGATACAGGGGGCGCGACTCAGCCCCAGCATTTT. Its protein product is CSARDTGGATQPQHF.

This clonotype was seen more than once but under ten times. The rearrangement joins TRBV10-2 to TRBJ2-3, with 12 bases that match TRBD2. V was clipped by 3 bases and J by 0 bases; unmatched bases: 4. Germline V gene lookup returns CDR1 WSHSY and CDR2 SAAADI. The CDR3 has 17 residues. This CDR3 reads CASSDLAGGPSTDTQYF. CDR3 sequence (DNA): TGCGCCAGCAGTGACCTAGCGGGGGGGCCTAGCACAGATACGCAGTATTTT.

This clonotype was detected ten times or more. The chain links TRBV7-2 to TRBJ2-4; 12 bases match TRBD2. Losses at the gene ends were 1 base for V and 7 bases for J; bases not matched to a gene: 8. The germline CDR1 and CDR2 sequences are SGHTA and FQGNSA. The length of the CDR3 is 17 residues. The CDR3: CASSLVSSGRAENIQYF. The CDR3 DNA reads as TGTGCCAGCAGCTTAGTTTCTAGCGGGAGGGCTGAGAACATTCAGTACTTC.

J is TRBJ1-6 and V is TRBV14; weak D call: TRBD1 (5 bases). The CDR3 contains 14 residues. Trimming removed 4 bases from V and 7 bases from J, with 11 bases in between. CDR1 and CDR2 from the germline V gene are SGHDN and FVKESK. The CDR3 sequence: CASSPIGGNSPLHF. The CDR3 region has the DNA TGTGCCAGCAGCCCTATTGGGGGGAATTCACCCCTCCACTTT.

This clonotype was counted ten times or more. V and J are TRBV6-5 and TRBJ1-1; tentative D call: TRBD1 (5 bases). CDR1 is MNHEY, CDR2 SVGAGI, per germline. V dropped 2 bases and J dropped 0 bases, with 13 bases sitting between them. The CDR3 is 16 amino acids. The DNA of the CDR3 is TGTGCCAGCAGTTACGCGACGGGACCCGTGAACACTGAAGCTTTCTTT. Its translation is CASSYATGPVNTEAFF.

This clonotype was seen a handful of times. The chain carries TRBV5-4 and TRBJ2-5, with D maybe TRBD1 (6 bases). This CDR3 spans 13 amino acids. Germline V gene lookup returns CDR1 SGHNT and CDR2 YYREEE (reference sequence). Trimming pared 4 bases from V and 4 bases from J, leaving 11 bases between. The CDR3 protein is CASSGDNRETQYF. As DNA, the CDR3 is TGTGCCAGCAGCGGGGACAACAGAGAGACCCAGTACTTC.